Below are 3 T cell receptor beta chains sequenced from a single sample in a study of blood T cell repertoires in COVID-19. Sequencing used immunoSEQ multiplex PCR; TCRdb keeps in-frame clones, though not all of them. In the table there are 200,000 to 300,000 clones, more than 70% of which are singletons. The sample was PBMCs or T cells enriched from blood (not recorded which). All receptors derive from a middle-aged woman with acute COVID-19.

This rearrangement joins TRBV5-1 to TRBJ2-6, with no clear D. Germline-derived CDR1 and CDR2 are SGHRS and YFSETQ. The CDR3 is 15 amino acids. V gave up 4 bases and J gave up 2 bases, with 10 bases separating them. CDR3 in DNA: TGCGCCAGCAGCCCGAACAACCCTGGGGCCAACGTCCTGACTTTC. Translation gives CASSPNNPGANVLTF.

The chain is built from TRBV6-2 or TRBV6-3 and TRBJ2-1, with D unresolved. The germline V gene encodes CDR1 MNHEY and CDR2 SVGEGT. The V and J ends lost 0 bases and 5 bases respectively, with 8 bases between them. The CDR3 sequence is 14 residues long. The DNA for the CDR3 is TGTGCCAGCAGTTACTCTAGTTCCCACAATGAGCAGTTCTTC. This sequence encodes CASSYSSSHNEQFF.

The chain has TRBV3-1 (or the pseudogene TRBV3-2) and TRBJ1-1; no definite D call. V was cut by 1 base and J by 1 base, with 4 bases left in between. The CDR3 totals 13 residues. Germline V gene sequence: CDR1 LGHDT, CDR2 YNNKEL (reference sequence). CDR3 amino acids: CASSQVRNTEAFF. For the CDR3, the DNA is TGTGCCAGCAGCCAAGTGCGGAACACTGAAGCTTTCTTT.